Below, one TCR beta chain is given with its context. This clone was seen once. Its recognized antigen is unknown. No base qualities exist here, and no much larger clone lies one base off it. CDR1 and CDR2 are drawn from the germline V gene: SGHRS, YFSETQ. Trimming takes 0 bases from V and 5 bases from J, and the germline ends sit 14 bases apart. Spanning cysteine to phenylalanine, the CDR3 consists of 15 amino acids. Only the CDR3 DNA is retained, 45 bases long and in frame from the first base. The record originates from a study of Ad26.COV2.S vaccination and SARS-CoV-2 variants (dated by TCRdb to about 2021). Context from the whole study: Donors in the vaccine arm were drawn from COV1001, a multicentre, randomized, double-blind, placebo-controlled phase I-IIa trial testing Ad26.COV2.S in healthy adults. Investigators did not know the trial group allocation while performing experiments and assessing outcomes. TCRbeta repertoire sequencing served as the tool for gauging how specific and how broad the SARS-CoV-2-reactive T cell receptors were following Ad26.COV2.S vaccination. A total of around 32 samples were included in the TCR-sequenced set, comprising 19 Ad26.COV2.S vaccine recipients, 5 placebo recipients and 8 SARS-CoV-2 convalescent individuals. Trial participants were randomized into five groups of five: low-dose or high-dose Ad26.COV2.S given once or twice, or placebo on both occasions. Ad26.COV2.S was administered intramuscularly at a dose of 5x10^10 or 1x10^11 viral particles, either as one shot or as two shots given 56 days apart.

The study at large found these results: Higher spike-specific TCR breadth was observed in Ad26.COV2.S recipients than in placebo recipients (P = 0.0014). Non-spike TCR breadth was comparable between vaccine and placebo recipients, consistent with the vaccine containing only spike. Comparing responses between vaccine doses or regimens was not something the study was powered to do. Substantial breadth of spike-specific CD8+ and CD4+ T cell responses was reported after vaccination. The authors noted that total T cell responses may have been underestimated by the TCR breadth and depth analyses.

TCRbeta CDR3 regions were sequenced with the immunoSEQ Assay. After extraction, genomic DNA underwent amplification by bias-controlled multiplex PCR, followed by high-throughput sequencing. The paper's processing steps were these. To quantify the absolute abundance of each unique TCRbeta CDR3 region, sequences were collapsed and filtered. Usable DNA was measured by amplifying reference genes present in all nucleated cells, and TCRbeta template counts were normalized to that usable DNA to estimate T cell fraction. Repertoire TCRs were annotated as SARS-CoV-2-specific when V gene, CDR3 amino acid sequence and J gene were exactly matched to a known reactive TCR set. MIRA supplied the reference SARS-CoV-2 TCR set, which was filtered for enrichment in COVID-19-positive ImmuneCODE repertoires so that public or cross-reactive TCRs were removed. Drawing on the MIRA antigens, annotated TCRs were analysed further at the level of specific ORF or position within ORF. Breadth was defined as the number of annotated unique rearrangements divided by the total number of unique productive rearrangements, and depth was defined as the summed frequency of the annotated unique rearrangements. Group comparisons of TCR breadth used two-sided Wilcoxon rank-sum tests. Imported from immuneACCESS, the table was reduced by TCRdb to in-frame sequences with V and J called. These copies leave out some clones; in studies compared against another copy, an unresolved V gene accounts for under half, and the cause of the remainder is not known. That table furnishes V, J and clone size, whereas the DNA furnished D and trimming. The table for this sample lists 300,000 to 400,000 clones; around four fifths of them were counted only once. Clones ranked in the top ten supply 2% to 2.5% of the sample.

What the treatment or condition label conveys for this sample: around 19 received Ad26.COV2.S at low or high dose, single or two shots; five or six received placebo; per-sample allocation not given. Repertoires of vaccine and placebo recipients were sequenced from samples collected on day 63 after the first injection. Cohort 1b enrolled about two dozen adults aged 18-55 years at a single site in Boston, USA, between 29 July and 7 August 2020. Ad26.COV2.S consisted of a replication-incompetent adenovirus type 26 vector by which a prefusion-stabilized SARS-CoV-2 spike protein from the original Wuhan strain was expressed.

The sequence was collected from a person aged 18-65 years who received the Ad26.COV2.S COVID-19 vaccine or a placebo. Recombination joined TRBV5-1 with TRBJ2-5, and TRBD2 may be the D gene, going by 6 matching bases. This specimen consisted of peripheral blood, obtained in a trial of Ad26.COV2.S vaccine versus placebo. The CDR3: CASSLASTSSETQYF. The bases read TGCGCCAGCAGCTTGGCCTCTACTAGCTCGGAGACCCAGTACTTC.